These T cell receptor beta chains were read from a single sample in a study of T cells in Graves' hyperthyroidism and ophthalmopathy. TCRdb redid the calling of the multiplex PCR reads with MiXCR, one entry per CDR3 protein. The table has approximately 370,000 distinct CDR3 sequences, roughly 15% seen once; the top ten hold roughly a third. Sequenced: blood. These receptors were obtained from a woman between 25 and 40 years old with Graves' hyperthyroidism that later progressed to Graves' ophthalmopathy. The CDR3 runs from the conserved cysteine through the conserved F or W. A D gene is named only where the DNA matches it firmly. Only some rows state a clone size, as once, few, many or a class for expanded clones.

j_gene	v_gene	abundance	d_gene	CDR3aa	CDR3nt
TRBJ2-1	TRBV27	many	TRBD1	CASSPGTGAWNEQFF	TGTGCCAGCAGTCCGGGGACAGGTGCTTGGAATGAGCAGTTCTTC
TRBJ2-7	TRBV5-1	few	TRBD1	CASSPGGQGTYEQYF	TGCGCCAGCAGCCCCGGAGGACAGGGGACCTACGAGCAGTACTTC
TRBJ2-3	TRBV6-5	many	TRBD2	CASSYRGDTDTQYF	TGTGCCAGCAGTTATCGGGGGGACACAGATACGCAGTATTTT
TRBJ2-7	TRBV6-2/TRBV6-3	many	TRBD2	CASSYSRLAGGEQYF	TGTGCCAGCAGTTACTCGAGACTAGCGGGAGGCGAGCAGTACTTC
TRBJ2-5	TRBV11-2	many	.	CASSLDESITETQYF	TGTGCCAGCAGCTTAGATGAATCTATTACAGAGACCCAGTACTTC
TRBJ1-2	TRBV3-1	few	.	CASSRDSAYGYTF	TGTGCCAGCAGCCGGGACTCAGCCTATGGCTACACCTTC
TRBJ2-3	TRBV7-6	few	.	CASSPGTGQQYF	TGTGCCAGCAGCCCGGGAACCGGCCAGCAGTATTTT
TRBJ2-5	TRBV3-1	many	.	CASSHELKGRETQYF	TGTGCCAGCAGCCATGAATTAAAAGGGAGGGAGACCCAGTACTTC
TRBJ2-1	TRBV19	.	.	CASRNRQNNEQFF	TGTGCCAGTAGGAATAGACAGAACAATGAGCAGTTCTTC
TRBJ1-1	TRBV5-1	.	.	CASSHPDTGLFEAFF	TGCGCCAGCAGCCATCCCGACACAGGGCTATTCGAAGCTTTCTTT
TRBJ1-2	TRBV2	many	.	CASSPGAGGYTF	TGTGCCAGCAGCCCGGGAGCCGGTGGCTACACCTTC